This TCR beta chain was identified in a study of T cells in localized non-small cell lung cancer. General study findings and limits: There were a median around 60 of the top 100 tumor clones appearing in adjacent lung. There was higher T cell clonality in uninvolved adjacent lung than in tumor, and it was highest there. Only one tumor region went through sequencing, so heterogeneity may still be there.

The repertoire was sequenced with immunoSEQ multiplex PCR; TCRdb's copy has only in-frame clones and lacks some. The sample has 35,000 to 45,000 clones; just over 90% are singletons. Germline V gene lookup returns CDR1 SGHDT and CDR2 YYEEEE. With 0 bases removed from V and 0 bases from J, the gap between germline ends came to 10 bases. This CDR3 spans 16 amino acids. Concerning this clone: Its target is not known.

The input for sequencing was peripheral blood, taken before any cancer treatment. The chain employs TRBV5-6 and TRBJ1-5, with D perhaps TRBD1 (6 bases). This TCR was recovered from an older female donor with stage I lung adenocarcinoma. The CDR3 bases are TGTGCCAGCAGCTTGGAAAGGGGGAATAGCAATCAGCCCCAGCATTTT. Protein: CASSLERGNSNQPQHF.